The present entry profiles one TCR beta chain with its context. The sample originates from a study of shared clonotypes between healthy human individuals. Assay used: immunoSEQ multiplex PCR; TCRdb lists only in-frame clones, some missing. The sample holds about 2 million clones; about 95% are singletons and the top ten take approximately 1%. Naive CD8 cells comprised CD45RO-negative, CCR7-positively selected cells, excluding terminally differentiated effector memory CD45RA+ cells. Between the trimmed V and J ends, which lost 4 bases and 3 bases, there was a span of 12 bases. This CDR3 spans 14 amino acids. Germline V gene sequence: CDR1 MNHNS, CDR2 SASEGT.

The sequencing sample was made of naive CD8+ T cells sorted from blood. This TCR came from a man aged 18 to 30 in good health. The genes are TRBV6-1 and TRBJ2-5; no reliable D call. In DNA form, the CDR3 reads TGTGCCAGCAGTGCCGATGTTTCCGAAGAGACCCAGTACTTC. Translation gives CASSADVSEETQYF.